These 19 T cell receptor beta chains were all obtained from the same sample, sequenced in a study of T cell repertoires in cytomegalovirus infection. TCRdb reprocessed the reads via MiXCR and lists one record per CDR3 protein. The sample lists under 200,000 distinct CDR3 sequences, 9.5% occurring once. Source material: PBMCs. These receptors all stem from a human donor in good health (CMV status not recorded). Some clones in this sample may be carry-over from other donors' samples.

This clonotype was found a few times. V and J are TRBV19 and TRBJ2-6; D gene ambiguous. Germline values: CDR1 LNHDA, CDR2 SQIVND (reference sequence). The V gene lost 6 bases and the J gene lost 4 bases, with 4 bases spanning the gap. This CDR3 region has 12 residues. The CDR3 nucleotides read TGTGCCAGTAGGCGCGGGGCCAACGTCCTGACTTTC. Translated: CASRRGANVLTF.

Ten or more counts support this clonotype. The CDR3 region is CASSLTAGRGTEAFF. The CDR3, as DNA: TGTGCCAGCAGCTTAACGGCAGGGAGGGGCACTGAAGCTTTCTTT. The V and J genes are TRBV7-2 and TRBJ1-1; a weak D match, TRBD1 (5 bases). The CDR3 consists of 15 residues. The ends were cut back, 2 bases at V and 4 bases at J, with 14 bases in the middle. Per the germline V gene, CDR1 is SGHTA and CDR2 is FQGNSA.

In its sample, this clonotype was seen many times. The chain uses TRBV7-2 and TRBJ2-2, with 11 bases that match TRBD2. V was clipped by 5 bases and J by 4 bases; unmatched bases: 6. The CDR3 covers 16 residues. The V gene's germline CDR1 is SGHTA and CDR2 FQGNSA. CDR3 sequence: CASSTRLAGSTGELFF. The CDR3 nucleotides read TGTGCCAGCAGCACCCGACTAGCGGGGTCCACCGGGGAGCTGTTTTTT. The entire variable domain, with the rest obtained from reference TRBV7-2 and TRBJ2-2, is as follows: GAGVSQSPSNKVTEKGKDVELRCDPISGHTALYWYRQSLGQGLEFLIYFQGNSAPDKSGLPSDRFSAERTGGSVSTLTIQRTQQEDSAVYLCASSTRLAGSTGELFFGEGSRLTVL.

This sequence joins TRBV20-1 and TRBJ2-7; D might be TRBD1 or TRBD2, each matching 5 bases. The CDR3 has 13 amino acids. Looked up from germline, CDR1 is DFQATT and CDR2 is SNEGSKA (reference sequence). The CDR3 nucleotides are TGCAGCTCCCGGGACCCCAGCTCCTACGAGCAGTACTTC. This gives the protein CSSRDPSSYEQYF.

This rearrangement joins TRBV27 to TRBJ2-5; TRBD2 is a possible D gene (5 bases). CDR3 length: 15 residues. Per germline, CDR1 MNHEY and CDR2 SMNVEV (reference sequence). V shed 2 bases and J shed 0 bases, with 10 bases lying between them. CDR3 sequence: CASSLNRGYQETQYF. For the CDR3, the DNA is TGTGCCAGCAGTTTAAATCGGGGTTACCAAGAGACCCAGTACTTC.

The CDR3 DNA follows: TGTGCCAGCAGTTCTCAGTCCCCTTGGACAGGGGGAGGCTACACCTTC. Protein product: CASSSQSPWTGGGYTF. The chain joins TRBV6-5 to TRBJ1-2, with TRBD1 matching over 10 bases. Germline trimming cut 4 bases from V and 8 bases from J; bases unmatched to any gene: 13. The CDR3 is 16 residues long. Germline CDR1 MNHEY, CDR2 SVGAGI.

This clonotype was detected a few times. V is TRBV2 and J is TRBJ1-6, with 8 bases lining up with TRBD1. CDR1 is SNHLY and CDR2 is FYNNEI in the germline V gene. J gave up 10 bases and V 6 bases, and 14 bases lay outside the gene matches. This CDR3 has 16 residues. Here the CDR3 DNA reads TGTGCCAGCAGCGTCACTAAAGACAGGGGTACATCACCCCTCCACTTT. Translation gives CASSVTKDRGTSPLHF.

This clonotype was detected ten times or more. The genes are TRBV7-2 and TRBJ2-4; TRBD1 agrees at 7 bases. V shed 3 bases, J shed 5 bases, and the junction held 7 bases outside the gene matches. Germline CDR1 SGHTA, CDR2 FQGNSA. The CDR3 totals 15 residues. The CDR3 region is CASSLVRGPENIQYF. The CDR3 DNA is TGTGCCAGCAGCTTGGTGAGGGGGCCGGAAAACATTCAGTACTTC.

In this sample, this clonotype turned up many times. Here the CDR3 reads CASSQEAGGSYNEQFF. The DNA for the CDR3 is TGCGCCAGCAGCCAGGAAGCGGGGGGCTCCTACAATGAGCAGTTCTTC. J is TRBJ2-1 and V is TRBV4-3; 9 bases match TRBD2. This CDR3 comprises 16 residues. CDR1 and CDR2 from the germline V gene are LGHNA and YSLEER. The junction had 3 bases not matched to a gene; V was cut back by 3 bases and J by 0 bases.

This clonotype was observed a few times. The rearrangement links TRBV25-1 to TRBJ2-4; TRBD2 aligns across 16 bases. The V gene's germline CDR1 is MGHDK and CDR2 SYGVNS. The CDR3 runs 19 residues. Unmatched junction bases numbered 9, after V lost 7 bases and J lost 0 bases. This CDR3 is CASTAGTSGGALAKNIQYF. CDR3 DNA: TGTGCCAGCACCGCAGGGACTAGCGGGGGGGCCCTAGCCAAAAACATTCAGTACTTC.

This clonotype has ten or more counts. This rearrangement joins TRBV7-2 to TRBJ1-5, with no clear D. In germline, CDR1 is SGHTA, CDR2 FQGNSA. V lost 3 bases and J lost 0, with 3 bases in between. The CDR3 runs to 13 residues. For the CDR3, the DNA is TGTGCCAGCAGCTTTGATAGCAATCAGCCCCAGCATTTT. Translated: CASSFDSNQPQHF.

The table lists this clonotype with many counts. V usage is TRBV28 and J usage is TRBJ2-5, with no clear D. The CDR3 runs 10 residues. CDR1 is MDHEN and CDR2 is SYDVKM in the germline V gene. V shed 5 bases and J shed 4 bases, with 2 bases lying between them. Written as DNA, the CDR3 is TGTGCCAGCAGTGTAGAGACCCAGTACTTC. Translating gives CASSVETQYF.

Many counts were recorded for this clonotype. This chain connects TRBV6-6 to TRBJ2-2; 8 nucleotides match TRBD1. From germline, CDR1 is MNHNY and CDR2 SVGAGI (reference sequence). J gave up 2 bases and V 2 bases, and 7 bases lay outside the gene matches. The CDR3 spans 17 residues. The CDR3 region has the DNA TGTGCCAGCAGTTACCTTCGCCAGGGGGCTAACACCGGGGAGCTGTTTTTT. This gives the protein CASSYLRQGANTGELFF.

This chain uses TRBV4-1 with TRBJ2-1, with D tentatively TRBD1 or TRBD2 (6 bases each). This CDR3 region has 14 residues. V shed 5 bases and J shed 8 bases, with 16 bases lying between them. Germline-derived CDR1 and CDR2 are MGHRA and YSYEKL. CDR3 sequence (DNA): TGCGCCAGCAGCTCCCGAGGGGGAGGTCATGAGCAGTTCTTC. Translating it yields CASSSRGGGHEQFF.

This clonotype was recorded many times. CDR3 protein: CASSRTGGSYEQYF. The CDR3 nucleotides read TGTGCCAGCAGTAGGACAGGGGGCTCCTACGAGCAGTACTTC. The chain recombines TRBV6-6 with TRBJ2-7, with 10 bases identical to TRBD1. J was trimmed by 0 bases and V by 5 bases; bases with no gene match: 1. The CDR3 spans 14 residues. Germline-derived CDR1 and CDR2 are MNHNY and SVGAGI (reference sequence).

The rearrangement joins TRBV6-1 to TRBJ1-1, with a tentative D call TRBD1 (5 bases). Germline assignment: CDR1 MNHNS and CDR2 SASEGT. Trimming took 3 bases from V and 4 from J, leaving 12 bases between them. This CDR3 is 14 amino acids long. CDR3 sequence reads: CASSEPGGGTEAFF. In DNA, the CDR3 is TGTGCCAGCAGTGAGCCCGGGGGGGGCACTGAAGCTTTCTTT.

This clonotype has a count of ten or more. This sequence joins TRBV7-2 and TRBJ2-1; TRBD2 might be the D (6 bases). Trimming shortened V by 5 bases and J by 4 bases, and 15 bases separated the two germline ends. The CDR3 is 15 residues long. Germline values: CDR1 SGHTA, CDR2 FQGNSA. The CDR3: CASSPHRDSYNEQFF. Written as DNA, the CDR3 is TGTGCCAGCAGCCCTCACCGGGACTCGTACAATGAGCAGTTCTTC.

This clonotype has ten or more counts. The rearrangement joins TRBV11-2 to TRBJ2-7; TRBD1 is a possible D gene (6 bases). The V gene lost 3 bases and the J gene lost 4 bases, with 13 bases spanning the gap. Per germline, CDR1 SGHAT and CDR2 FQNNGV. The CDR3 is made up of 14 amino acids. DNA of the CDR3: TGTGCCAGCAGCTTTACAGTCGGGACATACGAGCAGTACTTC. Amino acids: CASSFTVGTYEQYF.

This clonotype was counted between two and nine times. The chain recombines TRBV7-6 with TRBJ1-3; 8 bases are a match to TRBD1. CDR3 length: 17 amino acids. Germline trimming cut 1 base from V and 0 bases from J; bases unmatched to any gene: 5. Looked up from germline, CDR1 is SGHVS and CDR2 is FNYEAQ. The CDR3 DNA reads TGTGCCAGCAGCTTAGAGGCAGACAGGGGCTCTGGAAACACCATATATTTT. Translation gives CASSLEADRGSGNTIYF. The full variable domain, in which reference TRBV7-6 and TRBJ1-3 provide the parts outside the CDR3, is GAGVSQSPRYKVTKRGQDVALRCDPISGHVSLYWYRQALGQGPEFLTYFNYEAQQDKSGLPNDRFSAERPEGSISTLTIQRTEQRDSAMYRCASSLEADRGSGNTIYFGEGSWLTVV.